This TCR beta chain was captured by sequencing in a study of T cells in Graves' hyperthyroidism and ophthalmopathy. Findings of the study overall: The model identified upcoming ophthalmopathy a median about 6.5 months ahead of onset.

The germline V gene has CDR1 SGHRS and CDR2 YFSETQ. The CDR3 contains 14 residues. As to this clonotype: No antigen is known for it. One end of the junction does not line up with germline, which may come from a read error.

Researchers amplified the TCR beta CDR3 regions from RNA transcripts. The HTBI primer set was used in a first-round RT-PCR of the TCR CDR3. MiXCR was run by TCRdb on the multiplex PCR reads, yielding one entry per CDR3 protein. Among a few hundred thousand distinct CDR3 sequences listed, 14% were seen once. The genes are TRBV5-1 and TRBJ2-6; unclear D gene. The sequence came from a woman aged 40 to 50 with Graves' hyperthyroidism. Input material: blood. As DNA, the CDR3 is TGCGCCCGCAGCTTAAGTCCCGGGGCCAACGTCCTGACTTTC. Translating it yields CARSLSPGANVLTF.